The following is a T cell receptor (beta chain) sequence with its context. The data were taken from a study of blood T cell repertoires in COVID-19. Study overall: T cells, B-cell-depleted T cells, or PBMCs provided the cDNA or gDNA that served as material.

TCRdb keeps only in-frame clones here, not all; method: immunoSEQ multiplex PCR. The table lists some 160,000 clones, around 87% of them singletons, with about 6.3% in the top ten. CDR3 length equals 13 residues. Germline CDR1 is SEHNR and CDR2 is FQNEAQ (reference sequence). Trimming removed 4 bases at V and 1 base at J, with 7 bases between. This chain uses TRBV7-9 with TRBJ1-1; D gene ambiguous. The source material was PBMCs or T cells enriched from blood (not recorded which). The source is a woman between 50 and 59 years old who had recovered from COVID-19. This chain's CDR3 is CASSYGANTEAFF. CDR3 sequence (DNA): TGTGCCAGCAGCTATGGAGCGAACACTGAAGCTTTCTTT. Combining the CDR3 with reference TRBV7-9 and TRBJ1-1 gives the whole variable domain DTGVSQNPRHKITKRGQNVTFRCDPISEHNRLYWYRQTLGQGPEFLTYFQNEAQLEKSRLLSDRFSAERPKGSFSTLEIQRTEQGDSAMYLCASSYGANTEAFFGQGTRLTVV.